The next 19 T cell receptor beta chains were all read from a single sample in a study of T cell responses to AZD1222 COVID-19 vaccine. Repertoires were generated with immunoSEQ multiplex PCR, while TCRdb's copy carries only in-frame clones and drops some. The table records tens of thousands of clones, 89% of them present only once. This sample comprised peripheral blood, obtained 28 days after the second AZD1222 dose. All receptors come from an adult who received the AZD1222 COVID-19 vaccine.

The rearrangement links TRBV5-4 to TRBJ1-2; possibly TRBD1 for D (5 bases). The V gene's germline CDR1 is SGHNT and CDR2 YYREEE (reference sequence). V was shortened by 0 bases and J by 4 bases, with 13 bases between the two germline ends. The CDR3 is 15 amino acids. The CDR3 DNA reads TGTGCCAGCAGCTTGGAAAGGTTGCAGGGCTATGGCTACACCTTC. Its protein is CASSLERLQGYGYTF.

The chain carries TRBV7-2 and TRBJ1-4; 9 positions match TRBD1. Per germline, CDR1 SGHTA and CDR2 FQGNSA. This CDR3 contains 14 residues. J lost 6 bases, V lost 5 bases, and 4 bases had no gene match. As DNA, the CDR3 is TGTGCCAGCAGCCCGGGACAGGGTTATGAAAAACTGTTTTTT. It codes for CASSPGQGYEKLFF.

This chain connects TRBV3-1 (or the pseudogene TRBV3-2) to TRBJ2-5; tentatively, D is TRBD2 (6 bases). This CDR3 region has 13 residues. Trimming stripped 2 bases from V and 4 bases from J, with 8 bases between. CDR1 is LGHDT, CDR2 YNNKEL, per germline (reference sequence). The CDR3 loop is CASSQSAGETQYF. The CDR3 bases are TGTGCCAGCAGCCAATCAGCGGGAGAGACCCAGTACTTC.

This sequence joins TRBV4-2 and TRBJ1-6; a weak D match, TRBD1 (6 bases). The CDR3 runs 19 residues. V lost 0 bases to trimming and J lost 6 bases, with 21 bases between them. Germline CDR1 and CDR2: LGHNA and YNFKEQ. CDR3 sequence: CASSQDPGVVGHRNSPLHF. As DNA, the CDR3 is TGTGCCAGCAGCCAAGATCCGGGGGTTGTGGGACATCGTAATTCACCCCTCCACTTT.

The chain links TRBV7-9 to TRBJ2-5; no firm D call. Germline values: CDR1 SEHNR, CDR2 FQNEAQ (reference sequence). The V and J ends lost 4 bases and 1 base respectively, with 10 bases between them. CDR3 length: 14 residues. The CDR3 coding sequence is TGTGCCAGCAGCTCTCGGCCAGTCCAAGAGACCCAGTACTTC. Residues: CASSSRPVQETQYF. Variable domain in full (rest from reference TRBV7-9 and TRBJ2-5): DTGVSQNPRHKITKRGQNVTFRCDPISEHNRLYWYRQTLGQGPEFLTYFQNEAQLEKSRLLSDRFSAERPKGSFSTLEIQRTEQGDSAMYLCASSSRPVQETQYFGPGTRLLVL.

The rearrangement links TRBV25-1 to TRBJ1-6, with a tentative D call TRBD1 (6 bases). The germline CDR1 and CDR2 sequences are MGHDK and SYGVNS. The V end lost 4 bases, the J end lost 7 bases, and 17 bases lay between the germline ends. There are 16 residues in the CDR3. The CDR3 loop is CASSAYGGGGNSPLHF. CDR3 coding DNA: TGTGCCAGCAGTGCCTATGGAGGGGGAGGCAATTCACCCCTCCACTTT.

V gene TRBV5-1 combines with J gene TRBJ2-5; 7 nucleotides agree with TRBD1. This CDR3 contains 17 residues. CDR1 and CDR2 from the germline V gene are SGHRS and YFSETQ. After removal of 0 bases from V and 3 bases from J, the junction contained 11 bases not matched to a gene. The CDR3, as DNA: TGCGCCAGCAGCTTGGCAGGGCCAGGGGGATACAAAGAGACCCAGTACTTC. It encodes CASSLAGPGGYKETQYF.

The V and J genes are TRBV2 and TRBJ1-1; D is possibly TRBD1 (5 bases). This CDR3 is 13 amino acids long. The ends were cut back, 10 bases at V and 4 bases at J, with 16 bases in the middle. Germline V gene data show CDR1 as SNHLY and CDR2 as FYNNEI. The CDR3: CATNQGLFTEAFF. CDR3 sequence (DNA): TGTGCCACCAACCAGGGACTATTCACTGAAGCTTTCTTT.

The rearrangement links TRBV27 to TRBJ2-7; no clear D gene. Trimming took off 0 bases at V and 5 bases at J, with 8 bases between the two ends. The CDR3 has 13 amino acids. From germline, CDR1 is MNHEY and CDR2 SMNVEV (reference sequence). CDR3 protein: CASSLSGRHEQYV. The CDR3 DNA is TGTGCCAGCAGTTTATCAGGGCGCCACGAGCAGTACGTC.

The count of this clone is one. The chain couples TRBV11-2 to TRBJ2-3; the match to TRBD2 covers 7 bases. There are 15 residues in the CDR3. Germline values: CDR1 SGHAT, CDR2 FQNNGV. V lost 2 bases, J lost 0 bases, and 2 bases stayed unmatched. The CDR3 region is CASSLSGTSTDTQYF. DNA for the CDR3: TGTGCCAGCAGCTTAAGCGGGACTAGCACAGATACGCAGTATTTT.

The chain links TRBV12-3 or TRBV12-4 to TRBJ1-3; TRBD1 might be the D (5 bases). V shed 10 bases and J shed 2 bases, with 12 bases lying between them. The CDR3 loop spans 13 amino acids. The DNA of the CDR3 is TGTGCCACCGCCGGGGCGGCTGGAAACACCATATATTTT. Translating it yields CATAGAAGNTIYF.

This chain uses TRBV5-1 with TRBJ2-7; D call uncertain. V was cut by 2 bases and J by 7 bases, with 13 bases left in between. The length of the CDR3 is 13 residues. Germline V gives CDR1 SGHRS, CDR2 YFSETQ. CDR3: CASSFDFSAEQYF. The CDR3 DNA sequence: TGCGCCAGCAGCTTCGACTTTTCAGCAGAGCAGTACTTC.

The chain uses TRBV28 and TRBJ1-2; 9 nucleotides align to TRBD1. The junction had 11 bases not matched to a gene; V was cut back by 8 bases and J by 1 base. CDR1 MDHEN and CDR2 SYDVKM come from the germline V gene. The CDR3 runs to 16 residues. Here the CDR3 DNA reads TGTGCCAGCCTTACAGGGGGCCGGGGGTTTAACTATGGCTACACCTTC. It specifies CASLTGGRGFNYGYTF.

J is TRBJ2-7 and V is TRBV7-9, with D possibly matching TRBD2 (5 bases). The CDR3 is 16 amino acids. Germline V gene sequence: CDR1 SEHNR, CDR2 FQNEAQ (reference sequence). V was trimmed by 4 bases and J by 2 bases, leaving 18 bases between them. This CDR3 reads CASSSPPQRNTYEQYF. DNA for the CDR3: TGTGCCAGCAGCTCTCCCCCCCAGCGGAATACCTACGAGCAGTACTTC.

CDR3 loop: CASSQDSGSHSNQPQHF. The CDR3 coding sequence is TGCGCCAGCAGCCAAGATAGCGGCAGTCATAGCAATCAGCCCCAGCATTTT. This rearrangement joins TRBV4-1 to TRBJ1-5; D is unclear. Germline CDR1 and CDR2: MGHRA and YSYEKL. This CDR3 has 17 residues. The V end lost 0 bases, the J end lost 0 bases, and 12 bases lay between the germline ends.

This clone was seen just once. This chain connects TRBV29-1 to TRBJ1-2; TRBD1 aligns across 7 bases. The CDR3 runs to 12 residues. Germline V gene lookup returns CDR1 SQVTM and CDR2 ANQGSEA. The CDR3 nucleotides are TGCGGAGGCGGGGAGGGGGCCTATGGCTACACCTTC. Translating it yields CGGGEGAYGYTF.

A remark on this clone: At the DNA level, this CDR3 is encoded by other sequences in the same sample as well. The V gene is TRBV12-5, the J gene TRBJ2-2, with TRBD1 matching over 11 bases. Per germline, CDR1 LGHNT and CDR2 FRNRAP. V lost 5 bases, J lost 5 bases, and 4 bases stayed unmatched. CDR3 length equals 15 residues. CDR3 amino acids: CASGLGTGGTGELFF. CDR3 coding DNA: TGTGCTAGTGGTCTCGGGACAGGGGGGACCGGGGAGCTGTTTTTT.

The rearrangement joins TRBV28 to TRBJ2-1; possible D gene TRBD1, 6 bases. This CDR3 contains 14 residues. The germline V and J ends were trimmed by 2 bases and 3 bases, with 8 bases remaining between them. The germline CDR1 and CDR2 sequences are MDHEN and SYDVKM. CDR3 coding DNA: TGTGCCAGCAGTTTAAACAGGGACTACAATGAGCAGTTCTTC. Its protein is CASSLNRDYNEQFF.

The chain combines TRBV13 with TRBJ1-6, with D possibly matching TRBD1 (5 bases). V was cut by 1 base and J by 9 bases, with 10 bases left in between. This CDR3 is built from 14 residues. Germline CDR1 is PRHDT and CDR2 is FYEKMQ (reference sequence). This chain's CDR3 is CASSLEGRSSPLHF. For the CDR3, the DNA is TGTGCCAGCAGCTTAGAGGGACGGAGTTCACCCCTCCACTTT.